The 27 T cell receptor beta chains given below trace back to one sample, sequenced in a study of early T cells in non-severe SARS-CoV-2 infection. TCRdb itself ran the 5' RACE reads through MiXCR, one entry per CDR3 protein. The sample has more than 95,000 distinct CDR3 sequences; under 15% are singletons. Sequenced: whole blood. The receptors were gathered from an adult who was a healthcare worker with PCR-confirmed SARS-CoV-2 infection or an uninfected control (not recorded which).

This clonotype was counted between two and nine times. This chain uses TRBV11-2 with TRBJ1-3; 8 nucleotides line up with TRBD1. The CDR3 loop spans 16 amino acids. Germline assignment: CDR1 SGHAT and CDR2 FQNNGV. The junction had 9 bases not matched to a gene; V was cut back by 4 bases and J by 4 bases. The CDR3 spells CASSSRTGSFGNTIYF. DNA for the CDR3: TGTGCCAGCAGCTCGCGGACAGGGAGTTTCGGAAACACCATATATTTT.

The chain joins TRBV29-1 to TRBJ2-3, with a possible D match to TRBD2 (5 bases). The CDR3 consists of 11 residues. V lost 8 bases to trimming and J lost 6 bases, with 12 bases between them. Germline V CDR1 and CDR2: SQVTM, ANQGSEA. The CDR3 DNA is TGCAGCCATGACGGGGATGATACGCAGTATTTT. The encoded protein is CSHDGDDTQYF.

A few counts support this clonotype. CDR3 in amino acids: CASSLAGSGNTEAFF. The CDR3 nucleotides are TGTGCCAGCAGTCTCGCAGGGTCAGGGAACACTGAAGCTTTCTTT. The V call is TRBV12-3 or TRBV12-4, the J call TRBJ1-1; possible D gene TRBD1, 5 bases. Trimming cost V 5 bases and J 1 base, with 14 bases left between them. This CDR3 has 15 residues.

This clonotype has just a few counts. The V and J genes are TRBV12-5 and TRBJ2-2; 8 bases match TRBD1. The ends lost 7 bases at V and 1 base at J; junction bases unmatched: 5. The CDR3 consists of 15 residues. Germline V gene sequence: CDR1 LGHNT, CDR2 FRNRAP. CDR3 coding DNA: TGTGCTAGTGCCCAAGGACAGGGGAACACCGGGGAGCTGTTTTTT. The encoded protein is CASAQGQGNTGELFF.

This clonotype was seen a few times. The V gene is TRBV5-1, the J gene TRBJ2-3, with 7 bases that match TRBD1. V shed 7 bases, J shed 4 bases, and the junction held 9 bases outside the gene matches. The length of the CDR3 is 14 residues. Germline V gives CDR1 SGHRS, CDR2 YFSETQ. CDR3 DNA sequence: TGCGCCAGCCACCCAACCGGACAGGCAGATACGCAGTATTTT. Amino acid sequence: CASHPTGQADTQYF. Filled out from reference TRBV5-1 and TRBJ2-3, the complete variable domain reads KAGVTQTPRYLIKTRGQQVTLSCSPISGHRSVSWYQQTPGQGLQFLFEYFSETQRNKGNFPGRFSGRQFSNSRSEMNVSTLELGDSALYLCASHPTGQADTQYFGPGTRLTVL.

CDR3 coding DNA: TGTGCCAGCAGCTTATATGGAAACACCATATATTTT. It encodes CASSLYGNTIYF. The rearrangement uses TRBV7-9 and TRBJ1-3; D gene ambiguous. The germline V gene has CDR1 SEHNR and CDR2 FQNEAQ (reference sequence). The V gene lost 2 bases and the J gene lost 3 bases, with 2 bases spanning the gap. The CDR3 is made up of 12 amino acids.

This clonotype was observed many times. This chain links TRBV7-9 with TRBJ2-7, with D possibly matching TRBD1 (6 bases). This CDR3 spans 12 amino acids. V lost 9 bases, J lost 3 bases, and 12 bases lay in between. CDR1 SEHNR and CDR2 FQNEAQ come from the germline V gene (reference sequence). CDR3 DNA: TGTGCCAGTTCACGGGACAACTACGAGCAGTACTTC. This gives the protein CASSRDNYEQYF.

This clonotype was found a few times. The chain links TRBV10-3 to TRBJ1-2; no firm D call. The V end lost 0 bases, the J end lost 2 bases, and 1 base lay between the germline ends. The CDR3 runs to 12 residues. CDR1 ENHRY and CDR2 SYGVKD come from the germline V gene. For the CDR3, the DNA is TGTGCCATCAGTGAGTCAAACTATGGCTACACCTTC. Its protein product is CAISESNYGYTF.

CDR3 sequence: CASSHLQGLPYNSPLHF. The CDR3 region has the DNA TGTGCCAGCTCACATCTTCAGGGGCTGCCCTATAATTCACCCCTCCACTTT. The chain joins TRBV18 to TRBJ1-6, with TRBD1 as a possible D gene (6 bases). The CDR3 has 17 residues. Germline CDR1 is KGHSH and CDR2 is LQKENI. V was clipped by 4 bases and J by 2 bases, with 15 bases between them.

This clonotype turned up a few times. The gene calls are TRBV18 and TRBJ2-7; 9 positions match TRBD2. The J segment lost 6 bases and the V segment lost 5 bases, leaving 8 bases of the junction unmatched. The germline V gene encodes CDR1 KGHSH and CDR2 LQKENI. The CDR3 is 14 amino acids. DNA of the CDR3: TGTGCCAGCTCAACCCGCGGGGGGGCGCTCGAGCAGTACTTC. It translates to CASSTRGGALEQYF. The full variable domain, with the rest looked up from reference TRBV18 and TRBJ2-7, is NAGVMQNPRHLVRRRGQEARLRCSPMKGHSHVYWYRQLPEEGLKFMVYLQKENIIDESGMPKERFSAEFPKEGPSILRIQQVVRGDSAAYFCASSTRGGALEQYFGPGTRLTVT.

This clonotype came up once. A clone one base away is much larger, so this may be a read error. The rearrangement links TRBV19 to TRBJ1-4; 7 bases map to TRBD1. Germline CDR1 reads LNHDA; CDR2 reads SQIVND (reference sequence). CDR3 size: 14 residues. After removal of 3 bases from V and 7 bases from J, the junction contained 5 bases not matched to a gene. This CDR3 reads CASSITGAIEKLFF. The CDR3 coding sequence is TGTGCCAGTAGTATCACAGGGGCTATTGAAAAACTGTTTTTT. The whole variable domain, remainder taken from reference TRBV19 and TRBJ1-4, is DGGITQSPKYLFRKEGQNVTLSCEQNLNHDAMYWYRQDPGQGLRLIYYSQIVNDFQKGDIAEGYSVSREKKESFPLTVTSAQKNPTAFYLCASSITGAIEKLFFGSGTQLSVL.

V gene TRBV29-1 combines with J gene TRBJ1-1; D ambiguous. This CDR3 comprises 15 residues. V lost 3 bases and J 0 bases, leaving 14 bases between the germline ends. Germline V lookup: CDR1 SQVTM, CDR2 ANQGSEA. The CDR3 sequence: CSVDVFTQLNTEAFF. The CDR3 bases are TGCAGCGTTGATGTGTTTACCCAGCTGAACACTGAAGCTTTCTTT.

The chain is built from TRBV4-1 and TRBJ2-7; possibly TRBD2 for D (6 bases). V lost 0 bases and J 2 bases, leaving 14 bases between the germline ends. The CDR3 extends over 16 amino acids. Germline V CDR1 and CDR2: MGHRA, YSYEKL. This chain's CDR3 is CASSQDNLSGPYEQYF. DNA of the CDR3: TGCGCCAGCAGCCAAGATAATCTTAGCGGCCCCTACGAGCAGTACTTC.

The V gene is TRBV4-1, the J gene TRBJ2-1; a weak D match, TRBD2 (6 bases). Trimming took 3 bases from V and 9 from J, leaving 15 bases between them. Germline assignment: CDR1 MGHRA and CDR2 YSYEKL. The CDR3 extends over 14 amino acids. The CDR3: CASSQVGQGGEQFF. The CDR3 bases are TGCGCCAGCAGCCAGGTTGGGCAGGGAGGTGAGCAGTTCTTC.

The chain's CDR3 is CASSPSLREETQYF. The CDR3 bases are TGTGCCAGCTCACCCAGCTTACGGGAAGAGACCCAGTACTTC. The V gene is TRBV18, the J gene TRBJ2-5; D is unclear. With 3 bases removed from V and 3 bases from J, the gap between germline ends came to 11 bases. Germline V CDR1 and CDR2: KGHSH, LQKENI. The CDR3 runs 14 residues. Together with reference TRBV18 and TRBJ2-5, the CDR3 gives the full variable domain: NAGVMQNPRHLVRRRGQEARLRCSPMKGHSHVYWYRQLPEEGLKFMVYLQKENIIDESGMPKERFSAEFPKEGPSILRIQQVVRGDSAAYFCASSPSLREETQYFGPGTRLLVL.

This clonotype turned up a few times. V gene TRBV18 combines with J gene TRBJ2-6; no clear D gene. Germline V lookup: CDR1 KGHSH, CDR2 LQKENI. Deletions cut 5 bases from V and 2 bases from J, with 13 bases between. This CDR3 is built from 16 residues. DNA for the CDR3: TGTGCCAGCTCAGAACGTCGTGGGGCTGGGGCCAACGTCCTGACTTTC. Its translation: CASSERRGAGANVLTF.

This clonotype was detected only a few times. CDR3 residues: CASSFRRDKAFF. CDR3 DNA: TGTGCCAGCAGTTTTAGGAGGGATAAAGCTTTCTTT. The chain employs TRBV12-3 or TRBV12-4 and TRBJ1-1; D remains ambiguous. V gave up 3 bases and J gave up 9 bases, with 11 bases separating them. The CDR3 loop spans 12 amino acids.

V is TRBV5-1 and J is TRBJ2-7; D gene unclear. V lost 4 bases and J lost 3, with 11 bases in between. Germline CDR1 SGHRS, CDR2 YFSETQ. The CDR3 sequence is 13 residues long. CDR3 in DNA: TGCGCCAGCAGCCCCCGGACCAGCTACGAGCAGTACTTC. This codes for CASSPRTSYEQYF.

The sample holds a few counts of this clonotype. V gene TRBV7-9 combines with J gene TRBJ1-6; D gene ambiguous. CDR1 and CDR2 (germline): SEHNR, FQNEAQ (reference sequence). Trimming pared 1 base from V and 7 bases from J, leaving 8 bases between. CDR3 length: 14 residues. CDR3 sequence: CASSLDAENSPLHF. CDR3 nucleotides: TGTGCCAGCAGCTTAGACGCAGAGAATTCACCCCTCCACTTT.

V usage is TRBV7-9 and J usage is TRBJ2-5; D unresolved. The germline gives CDR1 SEHNR, CDR2 FQNEAQ (reference sequence). The V and J ends lost 5 bases and 9 bases respectively, with 13 bases between them. CDR3 length equals 12 residues. The CDR3 here is CASSLDRVAQYF. CDR3 DNA: TGTGCCAGCAGCCTCGACCGAGTGGCCCAGTACTTC.

This clonotype was detected ten times or more. The chain is built from TRBV25-1 and TRBJ2-7; D possibly corresponds to TRBD2 (6 bases). V lost 2 bases to trimming and J lost 0 bases, with 8 bases between them. In germline, CDR1 is MGHDK, CDR2 SYGVNS. This CDR3 has 14 residues. CDR3 sequence (DNA): TGTGCCAGCAGTGAAGGGGGGACCTCCTACGAGCAGTACTTC. Translating gives CASSEGGTSYEQYF.

This clonotype came up a few times. The chain has TRBV7-9 and TRBJ1-1; no reliable D call. The CDR3 covers 14 residues. V gave up 5 bases and J gave up 2 bases, with 12 bases separating them. Germline V gene sequence: CDR1 SEHNR, CDR2 FQNEAQ (reference sequence). CDR3 amino acids: CASSTSMINTEAFF. The CDR3, as DNA: TGTGCCAGCAGCACCTCAATGATCAACACTGAAGCTTTCTTT.

This clonotype has more than one count but fewer than ten. This rearrangement joins TRBV18 to TRBJ2-1; D uncertain. With 0 bases removed from V and 0 bases from J, the gap between germline ends came to 12 bases. CDR3 length equals 17 residues. Germline V CDR1 and CDR2: KGHSH, LQKENI. The CDR3 nucleotides read TGTGCCAGCTCACCACCGGTAGGGATTAGCTCCTACAATGAGCAGTTCTTC. Residues: CASSPPVGISSYNEQFF.

This clonotype was picked up a small number of times. The V call is TRBV12-3 or TRBV12-4, the J call TRBJ2-5; tentative D call: TRBD2 (7 bases). This CDR3 is built from 12 residues. Trimming removed 1 base from V and 12 bases from J, with 12 bases in between. CDR3 DNA: TGTGCCAGCAGTTTAGGCGGGGGCCTCAAGTACTTC. Translated: CASSLGGGLKYF.

The chain has TRBV15 and TRBJ1-2, with D unresolved. Germline V CDR1 and CDR2: LNHNV, YYDKDF (reference sequence). There are 13 residues in the CDR3. V dropped 3 bases and J dropped 8 bases, with 13 bases sitting between them. The CDR3, as DNA: TGTGCCACCAGCAGCAACTATATAGAGGGCTACACCTTC. This gives the protein CATSSNYIEGYTF.

In this sample, this clonotype turned up a few times. The chain combines TRBV30 with TRBJ1-1, with a weak D call TRBD1 (5 bases). The CDR3 contains 14 residues. Per the germline V gene, CDR1 is GTSNPN and CDR2 is SVGIG (reference sequence). V dropped 0 bases and J dropped 6 bases, with 14 bases sitting between them. CDR3 coding DNA: TGTGCCTGGAGTGTACTAGGTCCGACAGCTGAAGCTTTCTTT. Residues: CAWSVLGPTAEAFF. The full variable domain, with the rest looked up from reference TRBV30 and TRBJ1-1, is SQTIHQWPATLVQPVGSPLSLECTVEGTSNPNLYWYRQAAGRGLQLLFYSVGIGQISSEVPQNLSASRPQDRQFILSSKKLLLSDSGFYLCAWSVLGPTAEAFFGQGTRLTVV.

This rearrangement joins TRBV29-1 to TRBJ2-2; 12 bases agree with TRBD2. The CDR3 runs to 17 residues. Germline assignment: CDR1 SQVTM and CDR2 ANQGSEA. V lost 4 bases, J lost 0 bases, and 6 bases stayed unmatched. The CDR3 loop reads CSVGLAGDLANTGELFF. The CDR3 bases are TGCAGCGTTGGACTAGCGGGGGACCTCGCGAACACCGGGGAGCTGTTTTTT.